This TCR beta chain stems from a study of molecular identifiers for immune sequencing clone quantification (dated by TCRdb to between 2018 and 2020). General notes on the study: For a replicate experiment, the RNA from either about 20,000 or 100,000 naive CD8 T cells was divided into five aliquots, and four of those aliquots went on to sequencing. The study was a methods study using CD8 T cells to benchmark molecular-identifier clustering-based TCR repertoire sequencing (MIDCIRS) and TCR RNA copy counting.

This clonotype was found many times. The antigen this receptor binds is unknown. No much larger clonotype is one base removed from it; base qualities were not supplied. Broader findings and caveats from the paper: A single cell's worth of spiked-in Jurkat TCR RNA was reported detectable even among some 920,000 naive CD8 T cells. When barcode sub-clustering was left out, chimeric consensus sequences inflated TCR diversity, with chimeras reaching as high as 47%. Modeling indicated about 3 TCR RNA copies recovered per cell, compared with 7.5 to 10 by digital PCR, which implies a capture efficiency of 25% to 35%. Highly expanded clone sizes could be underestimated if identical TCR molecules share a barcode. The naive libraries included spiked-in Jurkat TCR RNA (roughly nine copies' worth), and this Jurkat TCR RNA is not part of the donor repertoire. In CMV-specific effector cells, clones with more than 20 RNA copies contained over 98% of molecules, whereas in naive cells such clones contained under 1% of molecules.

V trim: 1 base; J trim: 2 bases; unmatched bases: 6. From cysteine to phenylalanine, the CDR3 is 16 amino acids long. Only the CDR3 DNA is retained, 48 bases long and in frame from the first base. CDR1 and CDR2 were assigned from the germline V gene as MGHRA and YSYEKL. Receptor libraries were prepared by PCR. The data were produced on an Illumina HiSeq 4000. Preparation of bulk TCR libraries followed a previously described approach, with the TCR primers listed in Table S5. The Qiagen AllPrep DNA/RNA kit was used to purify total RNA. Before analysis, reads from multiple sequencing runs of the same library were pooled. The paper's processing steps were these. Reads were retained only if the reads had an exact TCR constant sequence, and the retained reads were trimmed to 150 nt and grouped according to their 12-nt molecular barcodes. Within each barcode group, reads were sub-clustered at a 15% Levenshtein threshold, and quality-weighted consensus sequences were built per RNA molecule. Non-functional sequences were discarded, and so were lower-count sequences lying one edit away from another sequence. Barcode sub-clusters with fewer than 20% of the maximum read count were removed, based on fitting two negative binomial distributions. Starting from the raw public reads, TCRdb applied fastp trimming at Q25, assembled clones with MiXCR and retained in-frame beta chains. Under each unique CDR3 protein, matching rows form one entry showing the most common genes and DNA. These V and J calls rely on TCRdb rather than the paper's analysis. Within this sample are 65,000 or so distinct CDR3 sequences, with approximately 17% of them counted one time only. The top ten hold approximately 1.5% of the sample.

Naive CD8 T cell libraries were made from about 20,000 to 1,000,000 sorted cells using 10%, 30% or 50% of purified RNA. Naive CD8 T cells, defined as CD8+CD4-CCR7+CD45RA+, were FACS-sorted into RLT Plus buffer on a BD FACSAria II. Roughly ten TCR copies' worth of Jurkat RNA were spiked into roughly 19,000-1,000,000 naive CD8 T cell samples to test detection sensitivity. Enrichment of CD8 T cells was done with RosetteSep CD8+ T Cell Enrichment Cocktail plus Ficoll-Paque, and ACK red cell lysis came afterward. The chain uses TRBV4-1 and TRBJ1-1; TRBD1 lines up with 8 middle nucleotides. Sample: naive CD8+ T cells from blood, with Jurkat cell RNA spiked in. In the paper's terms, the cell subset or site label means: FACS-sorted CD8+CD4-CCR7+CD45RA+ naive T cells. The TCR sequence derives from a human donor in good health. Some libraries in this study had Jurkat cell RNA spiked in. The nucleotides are TGCGCCAGCAGCCAAGTAGGGACAGGTTATAACACTGAAGCTTTCTTT. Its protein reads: CASSQVGTGYNTEAFF.